The clone carrying this T cell receptor beta chain was seen more than once but under ten times. The target antigen is unknown. What was sequenced were expressed TCRB transcripts, since all of the isolated RNA had been reverse transcribed. Libraries were prepared by immunoSEQ multiplex PCR; TCRdb keeps only in-frame clonotypes and omits some of them. The sample lists 550,000 to 850,000 clones; roughly 13% were seen once. This entry comes from a study of beta chain features in type 1 diabetes. Study-level findings and limits: Moderate yet significant TCRB CDR3 shortening was seen in Type 1 diabetes patients in all four CD4+ subsets.

Germline CDR1 and CDR2: KGHSH and LQKENI. The CDR3 runs to 16 residues. The germline V and J ends were trimmed by 4 bases and 0 bases, with 13 bases remaining between them. The sequenced sample was naive CD4+ T cells from blood. The V call is TRBV18, the J call TRBJ2-1; D call uncertain. The sequence was collected from a man aged 18 to 35 with type 1 diabetes. The CDR3: CASSREWSSSYNEQFF. CDR3 in DNA: TGTGCCAGCTCACGAGAGTGGTCGAGCTCCTACAATGAGCAGTTCTTC.